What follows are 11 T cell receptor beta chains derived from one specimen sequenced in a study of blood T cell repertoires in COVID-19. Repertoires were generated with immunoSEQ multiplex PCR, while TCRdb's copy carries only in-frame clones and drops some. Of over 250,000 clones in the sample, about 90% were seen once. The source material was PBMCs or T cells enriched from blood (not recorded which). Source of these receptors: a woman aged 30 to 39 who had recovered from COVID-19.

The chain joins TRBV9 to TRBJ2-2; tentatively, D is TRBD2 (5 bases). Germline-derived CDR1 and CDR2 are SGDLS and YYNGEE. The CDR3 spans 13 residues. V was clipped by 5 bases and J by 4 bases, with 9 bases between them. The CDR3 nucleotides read TGTGCCAGCAGTCGGGGTGGCACCGGGGAGCTGTTTTTT. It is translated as CASSRGGTGELFF. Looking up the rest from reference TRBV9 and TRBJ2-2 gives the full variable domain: DSGVTQTPKHLITATGQRVTLRCSPRSGDLSVYWYQQSLDQGLQFLIQYYNGEERAKGNILERFSAQQFPDLHSELNLSSLELGDSALYFCASSRGGTGELFFGEGSRLTVL.

DNA for the CDR3: TGTGCCAGCATGCGGTTAGTTTATAATTCACCCCTCCACTTT. As protein: CASMRLVYNSPLHF. This rearrangement joins TRBV28 to TRBJ1-6, with D hard to call. Trimming left V 7 bases short and J 4 bases short, with 11 bases between. Germline V CDR1 and CDR2: MDHEN, SYDVKM. This CDR3 comprises 14 residues.

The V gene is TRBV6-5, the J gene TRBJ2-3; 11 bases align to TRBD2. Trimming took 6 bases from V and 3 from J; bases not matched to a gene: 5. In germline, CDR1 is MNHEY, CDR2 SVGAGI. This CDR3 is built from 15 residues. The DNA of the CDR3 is TGTGCCAGCAGCGTAGCGGGGGGGTGGACAGATACGCAGTATTTT. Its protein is CASSVAGGWTDTQYF.

This CDR3 reads CASSLMTRGNTGELFF. The CDR3 DNA reads as TGCGCCAGCAGCTTGATGACCAGGGGTAACACCGGGGAGCTGTTTTTT. The V call is TRBV5-1, the J call TRBJ2-2; weak D call: TRBD1 (6 bases). There are 16 residues in the CDR3. The V and J ends lost 1 base and 2 bases respectively, with 12 bases between them. Germline-derived CDR1 and CDR2 are SGHRS and YFSETQ.

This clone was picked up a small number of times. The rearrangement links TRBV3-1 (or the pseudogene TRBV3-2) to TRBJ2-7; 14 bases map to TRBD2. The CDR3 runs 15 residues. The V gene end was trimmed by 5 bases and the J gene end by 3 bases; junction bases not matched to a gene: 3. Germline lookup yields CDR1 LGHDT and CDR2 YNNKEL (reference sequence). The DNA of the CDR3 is TGTGCCAGCAGCAAGGGACTAGCGGGGGTCTACGAGCAGTACTTC. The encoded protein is CASSKGLAGVYEQYF.

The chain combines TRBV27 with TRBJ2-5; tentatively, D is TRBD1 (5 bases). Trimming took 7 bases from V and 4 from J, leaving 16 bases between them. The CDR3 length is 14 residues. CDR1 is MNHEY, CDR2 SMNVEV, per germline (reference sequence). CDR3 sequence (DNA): TGTGCCAGCACTAAAAGGGGTGGGGCAGAGACCCAGTACTTC. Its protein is CASTKRGGAETQYF.

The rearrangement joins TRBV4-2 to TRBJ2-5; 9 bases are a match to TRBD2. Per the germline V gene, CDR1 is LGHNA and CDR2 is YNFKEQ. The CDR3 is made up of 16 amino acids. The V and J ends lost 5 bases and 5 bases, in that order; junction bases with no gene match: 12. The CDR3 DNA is TGTGCCAGCAGCGAAGGCCTAGCGGGGCGGTGGGAGACCCAGTACTTC. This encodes CASSEGLAGRWETQYF.

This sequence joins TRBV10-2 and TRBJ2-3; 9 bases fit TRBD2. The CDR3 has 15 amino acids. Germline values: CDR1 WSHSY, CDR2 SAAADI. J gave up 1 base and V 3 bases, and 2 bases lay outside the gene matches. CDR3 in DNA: TGCGCCAGCAGTGAAGGCGGGGGGGGCACAGATACGCAGTATTTT. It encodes CASSEGGGGTDTQYF.

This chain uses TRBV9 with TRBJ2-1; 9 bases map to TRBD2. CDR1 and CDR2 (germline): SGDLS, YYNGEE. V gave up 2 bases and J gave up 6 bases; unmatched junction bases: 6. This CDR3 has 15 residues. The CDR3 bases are TGTGCCAGCAGCGTGGAGACTAGCGGCCGCAATGAGCAGTTCTTC. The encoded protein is CASSVETSGRNEQFF.

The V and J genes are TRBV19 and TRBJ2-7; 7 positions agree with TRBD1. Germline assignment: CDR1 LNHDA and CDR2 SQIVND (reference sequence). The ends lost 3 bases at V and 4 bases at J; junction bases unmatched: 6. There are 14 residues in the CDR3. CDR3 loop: CASSIGDSFYEQYF. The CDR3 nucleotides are TGTGCCAGTAGTATCGGGGACAGCTTTTACGAGCAGTACTTC.

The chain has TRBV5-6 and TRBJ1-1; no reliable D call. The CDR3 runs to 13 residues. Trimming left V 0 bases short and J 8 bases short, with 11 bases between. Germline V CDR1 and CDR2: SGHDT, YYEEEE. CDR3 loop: CASSLGVAGEAFF. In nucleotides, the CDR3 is TGTGCCAGCAGCTTGGGAGTAGCGGGGGAAGCTTTCTTT.